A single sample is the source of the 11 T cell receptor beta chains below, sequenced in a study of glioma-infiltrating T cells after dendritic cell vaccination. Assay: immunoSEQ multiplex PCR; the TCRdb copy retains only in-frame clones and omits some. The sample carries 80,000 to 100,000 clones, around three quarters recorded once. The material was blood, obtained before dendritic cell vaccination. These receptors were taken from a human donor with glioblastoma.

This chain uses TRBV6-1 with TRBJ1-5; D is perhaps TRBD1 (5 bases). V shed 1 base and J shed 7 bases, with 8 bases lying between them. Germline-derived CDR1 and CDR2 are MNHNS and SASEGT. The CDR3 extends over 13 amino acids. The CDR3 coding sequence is TGTGCCAGCAGTGAAGGTACAGGACAGCCCCAGCATTTT. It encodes CASSEGTGQPQHF.

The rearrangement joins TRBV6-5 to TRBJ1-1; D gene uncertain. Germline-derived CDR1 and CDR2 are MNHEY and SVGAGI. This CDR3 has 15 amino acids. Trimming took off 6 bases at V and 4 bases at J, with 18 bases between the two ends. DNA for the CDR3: TGTGCCAGCAGCCGCGGACTAGGAGGAAGCACTGAAGCTTTCTTT. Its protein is CASSRGLGGSTEAFF.

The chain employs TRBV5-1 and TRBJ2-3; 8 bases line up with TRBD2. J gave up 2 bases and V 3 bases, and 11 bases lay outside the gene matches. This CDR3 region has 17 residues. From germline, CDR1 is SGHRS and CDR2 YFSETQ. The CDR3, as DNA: TGCGCCAGCAGCTCGGAGGGACTAGTCACGACCACAGATACGCAGTATTTT. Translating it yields CASSSEGLVTTTDTQYF.

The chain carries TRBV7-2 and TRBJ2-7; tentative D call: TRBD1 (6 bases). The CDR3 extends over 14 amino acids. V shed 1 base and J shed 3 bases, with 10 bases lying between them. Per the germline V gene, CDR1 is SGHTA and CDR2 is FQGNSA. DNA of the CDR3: TGTGCCAGCAGCTTAGTCCCGGACAGCTACGAGCAGTACTTC. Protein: CASSLVPDSYEQYF. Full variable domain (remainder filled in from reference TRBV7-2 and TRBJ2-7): GAGVSQSPSNKVTEKGKDVELRCDPISGHTALYWYRQSLGQGLEFLIYFQGNSAPDKSGLPSDRFSAERTGGSVSTLTIQRTQQEDSAVYLCASSLVPDSYEQYFGPGTRLTVT.

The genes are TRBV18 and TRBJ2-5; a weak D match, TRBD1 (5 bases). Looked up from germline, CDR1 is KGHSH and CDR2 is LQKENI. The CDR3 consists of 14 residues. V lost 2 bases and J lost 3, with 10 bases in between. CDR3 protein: CASSPRAGKETQYF. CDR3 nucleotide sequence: TGTGCCAGCTCACCAAGGGCAGGGAAAGAGACCCAGTACTTC.

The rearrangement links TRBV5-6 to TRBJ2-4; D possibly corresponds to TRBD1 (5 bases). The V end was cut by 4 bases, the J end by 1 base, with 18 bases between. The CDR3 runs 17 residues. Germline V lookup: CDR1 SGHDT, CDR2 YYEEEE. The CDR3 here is CASSRQQAKEAKNIQYF. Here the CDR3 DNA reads TGTGCCAGCAGCCGCCAACAGGCGAAGGAGGCCAAAAACATTCAGTACTTC.

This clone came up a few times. DNA for the CDR3: TGTGCCAGCAGCTTGGGGCCCCAGCGGGAGTTTAGTGAGCAGTTCTTC. It codes for CASSLGPQREFSEQFF. V usage is TRBV5-8 and J usage is TRBJ2-1; the match to TRBD2 covers 8 bases. Germline trimming cut 0 bases from V and 9 bases from J; bases unmatched to any gene: 11. CDR3 length: 16 residues. In germline, CDR1 is SGHTS, CDR2 YDEGEE.

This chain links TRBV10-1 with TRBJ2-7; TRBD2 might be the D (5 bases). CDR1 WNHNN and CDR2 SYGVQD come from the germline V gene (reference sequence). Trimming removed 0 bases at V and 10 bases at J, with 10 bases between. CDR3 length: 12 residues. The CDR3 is CASSESARVQYF. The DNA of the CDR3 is TGCGCCAGCAGTGAGTCGGCGAGGGTTCAGTACTTC.

CDR3 in DNA: TGCGCCAGCAGCACTCTCGGGACAGACATTAACTATGGCTACACCTTC. Protein sequence: CASSTLGTDINYGYTF. The chain uses TRBV5-1 and TRBJ1-2; 7 bases fit TRBD1. This CDR3 has 16 residues. V was pared by 4 bases and J by 1 base, with 10 bases of the junction left unmatched. Germline V lookup: CDR1 SGHRS, CDR2 YFSETQ.

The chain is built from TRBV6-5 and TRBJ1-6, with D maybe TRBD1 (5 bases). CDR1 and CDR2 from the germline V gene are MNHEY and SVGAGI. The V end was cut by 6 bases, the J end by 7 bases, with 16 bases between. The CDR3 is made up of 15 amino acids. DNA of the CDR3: TGTGCCAGCAGCCGGCGGGGACGGGCAAATTCACCCCTCCACTTT. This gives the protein CASSRRGRANSPLHF.

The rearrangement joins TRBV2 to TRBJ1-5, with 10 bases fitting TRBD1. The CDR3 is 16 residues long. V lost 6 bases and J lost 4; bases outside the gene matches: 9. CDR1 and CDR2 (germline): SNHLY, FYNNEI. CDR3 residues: CASRDRGPGGNQPQHF. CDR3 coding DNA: TGTGCCAGCAGAGACAGGGGGCCAGGGGGAAATCAGCCCCAGCATTTT.